This T cell receptor (beta chain) was identified during a study of CD8+CD57+ T cells in acquired aplastic anemia. Genomic DNA acted as the template from which TCR beta VDJ combination and CDR3 sequence profiling were carried out. TCRdb analysed the reads with MiXCR anew, one entry per CDR3 protein. The table records roughly 100,000 distinct CDR3 sequences, around 68% of them present only once. This clonotype came up once. Antigen: not known. Study-level results: Comparison of patients with controls identified approximately 28 shared CD8+ CDR3 sequences.

Between the trimmed V and J ends, which lost 8 bases and 10 bases, there was a span of 15 bases. The germline CDR1 and CDR2 sequences are LNHDA and SQIVND (reference sequence). The CDR3 spans 11 residues. An expansion of CD8+CD57+ cells by flow cytometry had been shown in patients chosen for sequencing. Material for sequencing was sorted CD4+, CD8+, or CD8+CD57+ T cells (not recorded which) from PBMCs. The chain carries TRBV19 and TRBJ2-7; perhaps D is TRBD1 or TRBD2 (6 bases each). The TCR sequence derives from a human donor with aplastic anemia. The CDR3: CASSTGDTQYF. The CDR3 coding sequence is TGTGCCAGTTCCACGGGGGACACCCAGTACTTC.